This T cell receptor beta chain was profiled in a study of T cells after yellow fever vaccination. TCRdb called the 5' RACE reads again in MiXCR, with one record for every CDR3 protein. Of 150,000 to 200,000 distinct CDR3 sequences listed, around 8.5% are singletons. The germline CDR1 and CDR2 sequences are SEHNR and FQNEAQ (reference sequence). This CDR3 spans 17 amino acids. V lost 5 bases and J lost 0; bases outside the gene matches: 8. The genes are TRBV7-9 and TRBJ1-1, with 11 bases fitting TRBD1. This sequence was found in a young man who received the YFV17D yellow fever vaccine. This specimen was CD8+ T cells sorted from PBMCs, taken 45 days after the yellow fever booster vaccination. The CDR3 here is CASSAGQGATMNTEAFF. CDR3 DNA sequence: TGTGCCAGCAGCGCAGGACAGGGGGCGACTATGAACACTGAAGCTTTCTTT.